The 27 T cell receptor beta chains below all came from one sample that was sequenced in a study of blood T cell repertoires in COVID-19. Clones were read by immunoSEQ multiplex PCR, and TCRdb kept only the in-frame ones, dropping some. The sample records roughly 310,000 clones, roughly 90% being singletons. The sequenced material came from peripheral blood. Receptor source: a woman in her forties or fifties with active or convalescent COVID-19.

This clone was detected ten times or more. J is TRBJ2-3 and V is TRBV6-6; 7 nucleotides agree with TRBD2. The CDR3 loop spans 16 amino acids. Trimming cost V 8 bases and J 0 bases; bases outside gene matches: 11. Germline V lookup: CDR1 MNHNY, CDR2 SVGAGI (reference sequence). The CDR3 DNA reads TGTGCCAGCGCCCAGCGGGGCCGGGGTAGCACAGATACGCAGTATTTT. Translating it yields CASAQRGRGSTDTQYF.

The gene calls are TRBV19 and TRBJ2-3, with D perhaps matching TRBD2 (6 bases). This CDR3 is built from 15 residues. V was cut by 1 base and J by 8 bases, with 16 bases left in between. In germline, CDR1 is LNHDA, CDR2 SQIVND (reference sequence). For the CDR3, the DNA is TGTGCCAGTAGTATAGGTTCCGTGCCGCGGGGTACGCAGTATTTT. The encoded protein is CASSIGSVPRGTQYF.

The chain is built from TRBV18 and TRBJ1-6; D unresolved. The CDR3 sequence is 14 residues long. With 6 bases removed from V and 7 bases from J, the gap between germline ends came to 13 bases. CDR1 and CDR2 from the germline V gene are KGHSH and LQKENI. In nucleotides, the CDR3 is TGTGCCAGCTCCCCTCTGGAACAGAATTCACCCCTCCACTTT. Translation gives CASSPLEQNSPLHF.

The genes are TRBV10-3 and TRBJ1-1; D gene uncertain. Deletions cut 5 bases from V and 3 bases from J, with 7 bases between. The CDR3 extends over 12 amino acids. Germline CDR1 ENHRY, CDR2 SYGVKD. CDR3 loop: CAISWGDTEAFF. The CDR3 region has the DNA TGTGCCATCAGTTGGGGAGACACTGAAGCTTTCTTT.

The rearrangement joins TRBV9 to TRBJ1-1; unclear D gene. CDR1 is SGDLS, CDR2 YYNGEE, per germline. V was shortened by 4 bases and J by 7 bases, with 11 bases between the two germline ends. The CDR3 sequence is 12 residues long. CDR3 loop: CASSLSAGEAFF. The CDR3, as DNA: TGTGCCAGCAGCCTCAGCGCTGGTGAAGCTTTCTTT.

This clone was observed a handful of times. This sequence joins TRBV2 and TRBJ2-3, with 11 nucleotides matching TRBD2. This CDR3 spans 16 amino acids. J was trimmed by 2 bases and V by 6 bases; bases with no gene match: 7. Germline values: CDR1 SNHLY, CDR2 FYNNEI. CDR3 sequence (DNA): TGTGCCAGCAGCCCCGTAGCGGGGGGGTTCACAGATACGCAGTATTTT. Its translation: CASSPVAGGFTDTQYF.

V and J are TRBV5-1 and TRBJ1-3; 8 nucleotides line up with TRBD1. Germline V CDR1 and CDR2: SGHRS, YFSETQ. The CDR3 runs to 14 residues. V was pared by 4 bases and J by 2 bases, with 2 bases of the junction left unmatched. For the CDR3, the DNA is TGCGCCAGCAGCCCGGGACAGGCTGGAAACACCATATATTTT. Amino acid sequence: CASSPGQAGNTIYF.

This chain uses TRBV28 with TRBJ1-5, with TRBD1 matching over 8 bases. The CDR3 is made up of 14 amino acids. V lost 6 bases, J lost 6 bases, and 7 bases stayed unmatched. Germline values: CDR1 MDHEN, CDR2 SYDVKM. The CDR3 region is CASRRTGSGQPQHF. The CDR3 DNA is TGTGCCAGCAGACGGACAGGGTCAGGTCAGCCCCAGCATTTT. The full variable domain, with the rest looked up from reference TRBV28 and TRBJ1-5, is DVKVTQSSRYLVKRTGEKVFLECVQDMDHENMFWYRQDPGLGLRLIYFSYDVKMKEKGDIPEGYSVSREKKERFSLILESASTNQTSMYLCASRRTGSGQPQHFGDGTRLSIL.

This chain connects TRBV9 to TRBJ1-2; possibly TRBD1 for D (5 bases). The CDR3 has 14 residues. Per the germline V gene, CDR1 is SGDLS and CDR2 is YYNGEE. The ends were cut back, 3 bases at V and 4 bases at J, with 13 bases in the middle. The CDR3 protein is CASSADIIRYGYTF. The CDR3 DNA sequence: TGTGCCAGCAGCGCGGACATTATCCGCTATGGCTACACCTTC. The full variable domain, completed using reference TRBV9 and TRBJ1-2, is DSGVTQTPKHLITATGQRVTLRCSPRSGDLSVYWYQQSLDQGLQFLIQYYNGEERAKGNILERFSAQQFPDLHSELNLSSLELGDSALYFCASSADIIRYGYTFGSGTRLTVV.

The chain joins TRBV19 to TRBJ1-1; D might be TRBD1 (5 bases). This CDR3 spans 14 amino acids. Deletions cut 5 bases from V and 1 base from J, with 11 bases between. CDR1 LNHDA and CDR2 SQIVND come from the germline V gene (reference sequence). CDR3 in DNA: TGTGCCAGTAGTTCGGGACTTACGAACACTGAAGCTTTCTTT. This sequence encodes CASSSGLTNTEAFF.

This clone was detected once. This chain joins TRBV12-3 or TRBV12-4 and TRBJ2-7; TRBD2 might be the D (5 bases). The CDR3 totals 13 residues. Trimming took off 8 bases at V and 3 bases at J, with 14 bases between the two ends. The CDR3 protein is CASGIDGGYEQYF. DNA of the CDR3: TGTGCCAGCGGGATAGACGGAGGCTACGAGCAGTACTTC.

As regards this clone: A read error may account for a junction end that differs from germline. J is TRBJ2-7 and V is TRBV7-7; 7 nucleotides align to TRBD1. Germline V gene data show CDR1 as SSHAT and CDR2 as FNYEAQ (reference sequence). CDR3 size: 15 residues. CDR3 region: CASSLSPGQSYEQYF. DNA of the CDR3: TGTGCTAGCAGCTTATCCCCGGGACAGAGCTACGAGCAGTACTTC.

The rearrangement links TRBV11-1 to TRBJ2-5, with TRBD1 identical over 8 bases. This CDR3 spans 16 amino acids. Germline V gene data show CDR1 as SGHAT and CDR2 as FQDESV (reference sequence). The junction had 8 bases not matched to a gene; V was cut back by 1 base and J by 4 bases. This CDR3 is CASSLGGTGGSETQYF. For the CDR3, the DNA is TGTGCCAGCAGCTTAGGGGGGACAGGAGGCTCAGAGACCCAGTACTTC.

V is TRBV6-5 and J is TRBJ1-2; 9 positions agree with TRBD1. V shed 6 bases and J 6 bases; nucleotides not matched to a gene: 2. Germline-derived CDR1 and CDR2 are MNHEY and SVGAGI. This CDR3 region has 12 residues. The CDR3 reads CASRQGANGYTF. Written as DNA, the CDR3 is TGTGCCAGCAGACAGGGGGCGAATGGCTACACCTTC.

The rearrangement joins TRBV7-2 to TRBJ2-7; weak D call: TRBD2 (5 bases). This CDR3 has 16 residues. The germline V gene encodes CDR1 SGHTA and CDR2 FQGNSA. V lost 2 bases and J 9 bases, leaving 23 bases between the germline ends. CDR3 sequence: CASSLRDTLETVGQYF. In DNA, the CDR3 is TGTGCCAGCAGCTTAAGGGATACACTAGAGACCGTGGGGCAGTACTTC.

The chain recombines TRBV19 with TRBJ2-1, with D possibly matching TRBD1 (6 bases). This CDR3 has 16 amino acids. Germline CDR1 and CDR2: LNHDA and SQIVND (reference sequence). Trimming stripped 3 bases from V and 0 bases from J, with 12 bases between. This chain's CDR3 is CASSIPDRSSYNEQFF. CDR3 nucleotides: TGTGCCAGTAGTATCCCCGACAGGAGCTCCTACAATGAGCAGTTCTTC.

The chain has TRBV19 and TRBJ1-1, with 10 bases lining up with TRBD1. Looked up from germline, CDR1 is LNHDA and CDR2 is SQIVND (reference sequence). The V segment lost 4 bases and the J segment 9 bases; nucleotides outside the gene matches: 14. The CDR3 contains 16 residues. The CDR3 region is CASSKDRIGTGVKAFF. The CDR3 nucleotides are TGTGCCAGTAGTAAGGACCGAATTGGGACAGGGGTTAAAGCTTTCTTT.

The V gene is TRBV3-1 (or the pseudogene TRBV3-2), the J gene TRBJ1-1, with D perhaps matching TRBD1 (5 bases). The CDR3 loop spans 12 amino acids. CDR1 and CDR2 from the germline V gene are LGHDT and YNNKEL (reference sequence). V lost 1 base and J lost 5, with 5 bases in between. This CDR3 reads CASSQGTTEAFF. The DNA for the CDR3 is TGTGCCAGCAGCCAAGGGACAACTGAAGCTTTCTTT.

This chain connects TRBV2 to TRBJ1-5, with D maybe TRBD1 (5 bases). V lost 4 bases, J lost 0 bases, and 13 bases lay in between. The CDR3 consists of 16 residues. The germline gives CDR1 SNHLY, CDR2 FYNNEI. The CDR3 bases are TGTGCCAGCAGTGGCCAGGGTCCCCATAGCAATCAGCCCCAGCATTTT. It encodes CASSGQGPHSNQPQHF.

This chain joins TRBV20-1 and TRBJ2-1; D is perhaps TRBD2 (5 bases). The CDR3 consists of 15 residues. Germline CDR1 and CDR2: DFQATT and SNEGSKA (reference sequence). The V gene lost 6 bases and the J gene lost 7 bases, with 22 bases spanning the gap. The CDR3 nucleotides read TGCAGTGCCAGTGTCGTGGGAAGATGGGAGAATGAGCAGTTCTTC. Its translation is CSASVVGRWENEQFF.

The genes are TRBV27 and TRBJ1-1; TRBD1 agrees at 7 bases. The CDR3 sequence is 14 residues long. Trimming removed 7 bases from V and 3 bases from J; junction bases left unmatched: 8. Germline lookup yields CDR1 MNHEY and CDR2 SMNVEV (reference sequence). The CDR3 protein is CASKSDRTYTEAFF. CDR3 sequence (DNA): TGTGCCAGCAAATCGGACAGGACATACACTGAAGCTTTCTTT.

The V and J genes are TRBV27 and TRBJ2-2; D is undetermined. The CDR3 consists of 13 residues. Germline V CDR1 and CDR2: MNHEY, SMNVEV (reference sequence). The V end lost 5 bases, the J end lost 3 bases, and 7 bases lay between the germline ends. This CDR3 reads CASSASDTGELFF. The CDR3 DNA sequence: TGTGCCAGCAGTGCCTCGGACACCGGGGAGCTGTTTTTT.

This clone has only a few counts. The CDR3 spells CASSLQSFTYEQYF. DNA of the CDR3: TGTGCCAGCAGCTTGCAGTCCTTCACCTACGAGCAGTACTTC. V and J are TRBV7-2 and TRBJ2-7; no reliable D call. The CDR3 has 14 residues. CDR1 is SGHTA and CDR2 is FQGNSA in the germline V gene. The V gene lost 3 bases and the J gene lost 2 bases, with 11 bases spanning the gap.

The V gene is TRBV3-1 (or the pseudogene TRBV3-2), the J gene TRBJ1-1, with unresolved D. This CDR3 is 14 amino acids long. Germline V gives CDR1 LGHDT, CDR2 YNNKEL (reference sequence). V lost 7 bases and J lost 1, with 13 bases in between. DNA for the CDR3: TGTGCCAGCAAAAAACGGGAGACGAACACTGAAGCTTTCTTT. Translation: CASKKRETNTEAFF.

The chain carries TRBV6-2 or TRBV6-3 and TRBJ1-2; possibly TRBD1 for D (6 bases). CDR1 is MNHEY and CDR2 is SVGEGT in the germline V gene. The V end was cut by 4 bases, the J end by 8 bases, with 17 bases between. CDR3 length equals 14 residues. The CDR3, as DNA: TGTGCCAGCAGTTTTCTCGACAGGCCCTTGGGCTACACCTTC. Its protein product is CASSFLDRPLGYTF.

DNA for the CDR3: TGTGCCAGCATCACCTCCGGAACGGACTATGAGCAGTTCTTC. Translating it yields CASITSGTDYEQFF. The chain couples TRBV7-2 to TRBJ2-1; TRBD2 is a possible D gene (5 bases). There are 14 residues in the CDR3. V was pared by 7 bases and J by 8 bases, with 18 bases between. From germline, CDR1 is SGHTA and CDR2 FQGNSA.

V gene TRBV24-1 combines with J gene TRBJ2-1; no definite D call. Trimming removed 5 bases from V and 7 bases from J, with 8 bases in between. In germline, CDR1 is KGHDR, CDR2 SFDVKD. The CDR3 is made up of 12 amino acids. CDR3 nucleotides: TGTGCCACCAGTGGAGGTTGGAATGAGCAGTTCTTC. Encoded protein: CATSGGWNEQFF.